The 6 T cell receptor beta chains below come from one sample, sequenced in a study of T-cell memory formation after mild COVID-19. TCRdb re-derived calls from the 5' RACE reads in MiXCR, one entry per CDR3 protein. The sample lists 350,000 to 400,000 distinct CDR3 sequences, over 20% occurring once. Sequenced sample: PBMCs or a T cell subset sorted from them (not recorded which). The origin of the receptors is an adult woman who had mild COVID-19 (a few samples of this study predate the infection). Cell type and time point are not known.

The gene calls are TRBV10-2 and TRBJ2-7, with TRBD1 matching 7 bases. V trimming: 6 bases; J trimming: 2 bases; junction bases outside the gene matches: 4. CDR3 length: 13 residues. Germline assignment: CDR1 WSHSY and CDR2 SAAADI. The CDR3 bases are TGCGCCAGCAGGAGGGACAGTCCCTACGAGCAGTACTTC. This sequence encodes CASRRDSPYEQYF.

The rearrangement joins TRBV2 to TRBJ2-3; D not certain. Trimming stripped 0 bases from V and 2 bases from J, with 15 bases between. CDR1 is SNHLY and CDR2 is FYNNEI in the germline V gene. The CDR3 consists of 17 residues. CDR3 in amino acids: CASSEAAQPHYTDTQYF. CDR3 DNA sequence: TGTGCCAGCAGTGAAGCTGCCCAGCCCCATTACACAGATACGCAGTATTTT.

The rearrangement links TRBV20-1 to TRBJ2-1; D is unclear. From germline, CDR1 is DFQATT and CDR2 SNEGSKA (reference sequence). V shed 4 bases and J shed 8 bases, with 24 bases lying between them. The CDR3 sequence is 16 residues long. CDR3 coding DNA: TGCAGTGCTATAGGACGAGAATTCTCAATCGTCGATGAGCAGTTCTTC. This sequence encodes CSAIGREFSIVDEQFF.

Many counts were recorded for this clonotype. CDR3 amino acids: CARQGTDTQYF. Written as DNA, the CDR3 is TGTGCCAGGCAGGGGACAGATACGCAGTATTTT. The chain employs TRBV6-5 and TRBJ2-3; weak D call: TRBD1 (6 bases). The germline V gene has CDR1 MNHEY and CDR2 SVGAGI. This CDR3 region has 11 residues. V was pared by 9 bases and J by 3 bases, with 7 bases between.

V gene TRBV25-1 combines with J gene TRBJ2-7; tentatively, D is TRBD2 (5 bases). CDR3 length: 13 residues. Germline V lookup: CDR1 MGHDK, CDR2 SYGVNS. Trimming removed 10 bases from V and 2 bases from J, with 15 bases in between. Written as DNA, the CDR3 is TGTGCCACCAAGCTAGCAGACCCCTACGAGCAGTACTTC. It yields the protein CATKLADPYEQYF.

This clonotype was counted a few times. The chain joins TRBV20-1 to TRBJ2-1; D remains ambiguous. The germline CDR1 and CDR2 sequences are DFQATT and SNEGSKA (reference sequence). CDR3 length: 12 amino acids. V was clipped by 0 bases and J by 8 bases, with 8 bases between them. The CDR3 is CSARDLLHEQFF. Written as DNA, the CDR3 is TGCAGTGCTAGAGATTTGCTACATGAGCAGTTCTTC.